This entry features one TCR beta chain sequence. Its antigen is unknown. The data were obtained in a study of shared clonotypes between healthy human individuals. Only in-frame clones appear in the TCRdb table, and some are missing; sequencing was by immunoSEQ multiplex PCR. Of a few million clones in the sample, about 93% were seen once. The naive CD8 population came from CD45RO-negative cells selected for CCR7, without terminally differentiated effector memory CD45RA+ cells. The CDR3 consists of 12 residues. The V end lost 5 bases, the J end lost 3 bases, and 8 bases lay between the germline ends. Germline CDR1 is SSHAT and CDR2 is FNYEAQ (reference sequence). General study results and limits: Shared across four donors were around 5% of the naive CD4 clonotypes.

This clonotype was sampled from a man aged 18 to 29 in good health. Some clones in this sample may be carry-over from other donors' samples. The chain employs TRBV7-7 and TRBJ2-7; no clear D gene. The specimen was naive CD8+ T cells from PBMCs. CDR3 loop: CASSPQNYEQYF. DNA of the CDR3: TGTGCCAGCAGCCCACAGAACTACGAGCAGTACTTC.